What follows is one T cell receptor beta chain and its context. The antigen is not known. This entry belongs to a study of glioma-infiltrating T cells after dendritic cell vaccination. About the research overall: Patients had newly diagnosed or recurrent glioblastoma and received dendritic cell vaccines. Treatment, given 2003 to 2012, was autologous tumor lysate-pulsed dendritic cell vaccination.

Time point described: after dendritic cell vaccination, including at tumor progression/relapse. TCRdb keeps only in-frame clones here, not all; method: immunoSEQ multiplex PCR. The sample has fewer than 85,000 clones, roughly 87% seen once. Germline V gene lookup returns CDR1 SGHVS and CDR2 FNYEAQ. There are 15 residues in the CDR3. After removal of 4 bases from V and 6 bases from J, the junction contained 12 bases not matched to a gene. Whole-study findings and limits: Higher pretreatment TIL content predicted longer progression-free time and survival.

Sequencing was performed on blood, taken after dendritic cell vaccination. The source of this sequence is a human donor with glioblastoma. This rearrangement joins TRBV7-6 to TRBJ2-7; 7 positions match TRBD1. CDR3 coding DNA: TGTGCCAGCAGCTCAGAGGCCCAAGGGGGCGGCGAGCAGTACTTC. Its translation: CASSSEAQGGGEQYF.